The 31 T cell receptor beta chains below all came from one sample that was sequenced in a study of T cells and Merkel cell carcinoma outcomes. Sequencing used immunoSEQ multiplex PCR; TCRdb keeps in-frame clones, though not all of them. Counted here are about 15,000 clones, 80% to 90% occurring once; the ten biggest clones make up approximately 8.8%. The sequencing input was tumor tissue from Merkel cell carcinoma. These receptors were obtained from a human donor with Merkel cell carcinoma.

This clone was recorded once. CDR3 nucleotides: TGCAGCGTTGAACTGGTAGTCCGCGGCGAGCAGTACTTC. It yields the protein CSVELVVRGEQYF. The chain recombines TRBV29-1 with TRBJ2-7; D is unclear. V was trimmed by 2 bases and J by 6 bases, leaving 14 bases between them. The V gene's germline CDR1 is SQVTM and CDR2 ANQGSEA. The CDR3 loop spans 13 amino acids.

Comment on this clone: One end of the junction varies from germline; a read error may be responsible. V usage is TRBV2 and J usage is TRBJ2-2; D is tentatively TRBD1 or TRBD2 (5 bases each). Germline V gives CDR1 SNHLY, CDR2 FYNNEI. The length of the CDR3 is 14 residues. The CDR3 spells CASSLGENAGELFF. The CDR3, as DNA: TGTGCCAGCAGTTTGGGGGAGAACGCCGGGGAGCTGTTTTTT.

The chain combines TRBV21-1 with TRBJ2-7; the D call of TRBD2 is as the table states it, not checked on the DNA. TRBV21-1 is a documented pseudogene. The CDR3 length is 17 residues. In DNA, the CDR3 is TGTGCCAGCAGCAAATTTGCGGCCAGGGCGGGGACCTACGAGCAGTACTTC. Translation gives CASSKFAARAGTYEQYF.

This clone has a single count. V usage is TRBV5-5 and J usage is TRBJ1-5; no clear D gene. CDR3 length: 13 amino acids. V lost 4 bases and J lost 3, with 8 bases in between. Germline CDR1 reads SGHKS; CDR2 reads YYEKEE (reference sequence). CDR3 amino acids: CASSPDPNQPQHF. The CDR3 nucleotides are TGTGCCAGCAGCCCCGACCCCAATCAGCCCCAGCATTTT.

The chain employs TRBV5-1 and TRBJ2-4; tentative D call: TRBD2 (5 bases). Germline CDR1 reads SGHRS; CDR2 reads YFSETQ. Trimming took 3 bases from V and 10 from J, leaving 17 bases between them. This CDR3 spans 14 amino acids. Written as DNA, the CDR3 is TGCGCCAGCAGCTCCAGCTGGGAGTTAAATATTCAGTACTTC. Translated: CASSSSWELNIQYF.

This clone was picked up a small number of times. The genes are TRBV7-3 and TRBJ2-7; the D is unclear. V was trimmed by 5 bases and J by 0 bases, leaving 14 bases between them. This CDR3 comprises 15 residues. Germline CDR1 and CDR2: SGHTA and FQGTGA. CDR3 in amino acids: CASSLDGISSYEQYF. The CDR3 coding sequence is TGTGCCAGCAGCCTTGATGGGATCAGCTCCTACGAGCAGTACTTC. Full variable domain (missing parts from reference TRBV7-3 and TRBJ2-7): GAGVSQTPSNKVTEKGKYVELRCDPISGHTALYWYRQSLGQGPEFLIYFQGTGAADDSGLPNDRFFAVRPEGSVSTLKIQRTERGDSAVYLCASSLDGISSYEQYFGPGTRLTVT.

The gene calls are TRBV6-1 and TRBJ2-2, with 7 nucleotides matching TRBD1. V shed 7 bases, J shed 4 bases, and the junction held 6 bases outside the gene matches. Germline V gene sequence: CDR1 MNHNS, CDR2 SASEGT. This CDR3 contains 14 residues. The CDR3 DNA reads as TGTGCCAGCACTCGACAGGGCCCCACCGGGGAGCTGTTTTTT. Its translation is CASTRQGPTGELFF.

The rearrangement joins TRBV6-1 to TRBJ2-7, with D maybe TRBD1 (6 bases). Germline V gives CDR1 MNHNS, CDR2 SASEGT. CDR3 length: 16 amino acids. V was pared by 0 bases and J by 5 bases, with 17 bases between. CDR3 region: CASSEALRQVIHEQYF. The DNA for the CDR3 is TGTGCCAGCAGTGAAGCCTTAAGACAGGTTATCCACGAGCAGTACTTC.

By share of the sample, this clone is medium-sized. The chain carries TRBV5-1 and TRBJ2-5; the D gene is possibly TRBD1 (6 bases). Germline assignment: CDR1 SGHRS and CDR2 YFSETQ. CDR3 length: 13 amino acids. V was shortened by 4 bases and J by 3 bases, with 10 bases between the two germline ends. DNA for the CDR3: TGCGCCAGCAGCCCCCGGACAGAAGAGACCCAGTACTTC. Translating it yields CASSPRTEETQYF.

With regard to this clone: A junction end diverges from the germline sequence, so it may reflect a read error. The chain employs TRBV4-1 and TRBJ1-3; D remains unclear. The CDR3 totals 15 residues. The germline CDR1 and CDR2 sequences are MGHRA and YSYEKL. The CDR3 reads CASSEDGYSGNTIYF. CDR3 in DNA: TGCGCCAGCAGCGAAGACGGTTACTCTGGAAACACCATATATTTT.

To note about this clone: At one of its ends the junction is not consistent with the germline gene, which may arise from a read error. This rearrangement joins TRBV5-4 to TRBJ2-5; 7 nucleotides align to TRBD1. Germline V gene data show CDR1 as SGHNT and CDR2 as YYREEE (reference sequence). This CDR3 is built from 13 residues. DNA for the CDR3: TGTACCAGCTCCCGAGACAGGGAGGAGACCCAGTACTTC. Protein: CTSSRDREETQYF.

The V call is TRBV6-1, the J call TRBJ2-7; a weak D match, TRBD1 (5 bases). The V end was cut by 6 bases, the J end by 6 bases, with 12 bases between. Germline CDR1 is MNHNS and CDR2 is SASEGT. The CDR3 totals 12 residues. The CDR3 reads CASRALGLEQYF. CDR3 nucleotides: TGTGCCAGCAGAGCGTTGGGGCTCGAGCAGTACTTC.

This clone is labeled medium-sized. J is TRBJ1-1 and V is TRBV7-3; D unclear. The ends were cut back, 3 bases at V and 0 bases at J, with 5 bases in the middle. CDR3 size: 13 residues. Germline CDR1 is SGHTA and CDR2 is FQGTGA. CDR3 sequence: CASSFQLNTEAFF. Written as DNA, the CDR3 is TGTGCCAGCAGCTTCCAGCTGAACACTGAAGCTTTCTTT.

Only one count was recorded for this clone. The genes are TRBV20-1 and TRBJ1-1, with no clear D. Looked up from germline, CDR1 is DFQATT and CDR2 is SNEGSKA (reference sequence). This CDR3 is built from 11 residues. With 6 bases removed from V and 7 bases from J, the gap between germline ends came to 12 bases. CDR3 coding DNA: TGCAGTGCGAGATTCGTGATTGAAGCTTTCTTT. Its translation: CSARFVIEAFF.

The CDR3 spells CASSLEQEYGYTF. CDR3 sequence (DNA): TGTGCCAGCAGCTTGGAACAGGAATATGGCTACACCTTC. The V gene is TRBV5-6, the J gene TRBJ1-2, with a weak D call TRBD1 (5 bases). Germline assignment: CDR1 SGHDT and CDR2 YYEEEE. This CDR3 contains 13 residues. Trimming pared 0 bases from V and 5 bases from J, leaving 8 bases between. Full variable domain (missing parts from reference TRBV5-6 and TRBJ1-2): DAGVTQSPTHLIKTRGQQVTLRCSPKSGHDTVSWYQQALGQGPQFIFQYYEEEERQRGNFPDRFSGHQFPNYSSELNVNALLLGDSALYLCASSLEQEYGYTFGSGTRLTVV.

The chain couples TRBV27 to TRBJ2-7; 7 bases map to TRBD2. CDR1 is MNHEY, CDR2 SMNVEV, per germline (reference sequence). This CDR3 region has 13 residues. V gave up 2 bases and J gave up 4 bases; unmatched junction bases: 2. CDR3 DNA: TGTGCCAGCAGTTTAAGGGAGGGGTACGAGCAGTACTTC. Translating it yields CASSLREGYEQYF.

The rearrangement joins TRBV5-4 to TRBJ1-6; TRBD1 matches 9 bases. The CDR3 contains 13 residues. Germline V gives CDR1 SGHNT, CDR2 YYREEE (reference sequence). After removal of 4 bases from V and 9 bases from J, the junction contained 2 bases not matched to a gene. The CDR3 loop reads CASSPDRGSPLHF. CDR3 sequence (DNA): TGTGCCAGCAGCCCGGACAGGGGTTCACCCCTCCACTTT.

The chain is built from TRBV4-2 and TRBJ2-7; 11 bases fit TRBD2. With V trimmed by 4 bases and J by 5 bases, 4 bases remained unmatched. The CDR3 covers 14 residues. Looked up from germline, CDR1 is LGHNA and CDR2 is YNFKEQ. CDR3 residues: CASSLSGRADEQYF. The CDR3 bases are TGTGCCAGCAGCCTTAGCGGGAGGGCCGACGAGCAGTACTTC.

The chain carries TRBV29-1 and TRBJ1-6; TRBD1 agrees at 7 bases. The CDR3 runs 13 residues. Germline CDR1 reads SQVTM; CDR2 reads ANQGSEA. V was pared by 5 bases and J by 10 bases, with 8 bases of the junction left unmatched. CDR3: CSVRTGEQSPLHF. DNA for the CDR3: TGCAGCGTTCGGACAGGCGAGCAATCACCCCTCCACTTT.

The gene calls are TRBV9 and TRBJ2-2; 9 nucleotides line up with TRBD2. This CDR3 is 15 amino acids long. CDR1 and CDR2 from the germline V gene are SGDLS and YYNGEE. V was clipped by 3 bases and J by 5 bases; unmatched bases: 5. The CDR3 nucleotides read TGTGCCAGCAGCGCGGGGACTAGCTGGACCGGGGAGCTGTTTTTT. It is translated as CASSAGTSWTGELFF.

This clone was found a few times. This sequence joins TRBV7-2 and TRBJ1-5; D is undetermined. Germline lookup yields CDR1 SGHTA and CDR2 FQGNSA. This CDR3 is built from 15 residues. V lost 5 bases to trimming and J lost 5 bases, with 16 bases between them. CDR3 DNA: TGTGCCAGCAGCCCATTGGCCGGAAGCCATCAGCCCCAGCATTTT. This gives the protein CASSPLAGSHQPQHF. Drawing the rest from reference TRBV7-2 and TRBJ1-5, the complete variable domain is GAGVSQSPSNKVTEKGKDVELRCDPISGHTALYWYRQSLGQGLEFLIYFQGNSAPDKSGLPSDRFSAERTGGSVSTLTIQRTQQEDSAVYLCASSPLAGSHQPQHFGDGTRLSIL.

The genes are TRBV9 and TRBJ2-1; 7 bases map to TRBD2. The length of the CDR3 is 14 residues. The ends lost 0 bases at V and 6 bases at J; junction bases unmatched: 3. Looked up from germline, CDR1 is SGDLS and CDR2 is YYNGEE. This CDR3 is CASSVGLAPNEQFF. CDR3 DNA: TGTGCCAGCAGCGTAGGACTAGCTCCCAATGAGCAGTTCTTC.

This clone was counted a few times. The chain carries TRBV4-1 and TRBJ1-2; maybe TRBD1 (5 bases). The V end was cut by 2 bases, the J end by 9 bases, with 13 bases between. The CDR3 loop spans 13 amino acids. Germline lookup yields CDR1 MGHRA and CDR2 YSYEKL. CDR3 amino acids: CASSQLGGLSYTF. CDR3 nucleotides: TGCGCCAGCAGCCAATTGGGGGGGTTGAGCTACACCTTC.

A remark on this clone: At one boundary the junction diverges from the germline segment, which might be a read error. Other nucleotide sequences in the sample specify the same CDR3. The V gene is TRBV5-1, the J gene TRBJ2-3, with 9 bases aligning to TRBD2. The CDR3 loop spans 14 amino acids. Germline-derived CDR1 and CDR2 are SGHRS and YFSETQ. The CDR3 DNA is TGTGCCAGCAGCTTGCAGCGGGAGGCCGATACGCAGTATTTT. This translates into CASSLQREADTQYF.

This chain joins TRBV28 and TRBJ1-5; a possible D gene is TRBD1 (5 bases). Trimming pared 5 bases from V and 1 base from J, leaving 18 bases between. The CDR3 is 17 amino acids. In germline, CDR1 is MDHEN, CDR2 SYDVKM. The CDR3 DNA is TGTGCCAGCAGTCTCAACGGGGGGACGGGGAGCAATCAGCCCCAGCATTTT. Translation: CASSLNGGTGSNQPQHF.

The V and J genes are TRBV7-9 and TRBJ2-1; TRBD2 might be the D (5 bases). The CDR3 length is 16 residues. Per the germline V gene, CDR1 is SEHNR and CDR2 is FQNEAQ (reference sequence). Trimming removed 0 bases from V and 4 bases from J, with 13 bases in between. The CDR3, as DNA: TGTGCCAGCAGCTTAGCGATAGGGAGAGATTACAATGAGCAGTTCTTC. Residues: CASSLAIGRDYNEQFF.

V is TRBV28 and J is TRBJ1-1; D gene unclear. The length of the CDR3 is 11 residues. Germline V gene lookup returns CDR1 MDHEN and CDR2 SYDVKM. With 3 bases removed from V and 7 bases from J, the gap between germline ends came to 6 bases. CDR3 residues: CASSFWGEAFF. The DNA for the CDR3 is TGTGCCAGCAGTTTCTGGGGTGAAGCTTTCTTT.

The V gene is TRBV6-5, the J gene TRBJ2-1; no clear D. Trimming left V 2 bases short and J 3 bases short, with 11 bases between. The germline gives CDR1 MNHEY, CDR2 SVGAGI. The CDR3 has 15 amino acids. CDR3 protein: CASSYRPQDYNEQFF. CDR3 nucleotide sequence: TGTGCCAGCAGTTACCGGCCCCAAGACTACAATGAGCAGTTCTTC.

Regarding this clone: The junction and the germline gene differ at one end; a read error may be behind it. V is TRBV7-7 and J is TRBJ2-1, with 12 bases identical to TRBD1. This CDR3 region has 15 residues. The germline V gene encodes CDR1 SSHAT and CDR2 FNYEAQ (reference sequence). DNA of the CDR3: TGTGCTAGCAGTACCGGGACAGGGGGCAGCTATGAGCAGTTCTTC. It encodes CASSTGTGGSYEQFF. Full variable domain (rest looked up from reference TRBV7-7 and TRBJ2-1): GAGVSQSPRYKVTKRGQDVTLRCDPISSHATLYWYQQALGQGPEFLTYFNYEAQPDKSGLPSDRFSAERPEGSISTLTIQRTEQRDSAMYRCASSTGTGGSYEQFFGPGTRLTVL.

The chain carries TRBV28 and TRBJ2-6; 7 positions match TRBD1. Germline CDR1 and CDR2: MDHEN and SYDVKM. This CDR3 spans 18 amino acids. Germline trimming cut 2 bases from V and 0 bases from J; bases unmatched to any gene: 7. Written as DNA, the CDR3 is TGTGCCAGCAGTTTACAACAGGGGAGACACTCTGGGGCCAACGTCCTGACTTTC. It codes for CASSLQQGRHSGANVLTF.

The genes are TRBV2 and TRBJ2-1; possibly TRBD2 for D (6 bases). Looked up from germline, CDR1 is SNHLY and CDR2 is FYNNEI. V lost 5 bases and J 9 bases, leaving 14 bases between the germline ends. The CDR3 runs 13 residues. CDR3 loop: CASSPLRESEQFF. CDR3 coding DNA: TGTGCCAGCAGTCCCCTGCGGGAAAGTGAGCAGTTCTTC.